This T cell receptor beta chain is from a study of cytomegalovirus exposure and HLA in healthy donors. Study-level results: Usually a TCR sequence was rare, but some public TCRs were found in many donors.

Produced via immunoSEQ multiplex PCR; TCRdb's table is partial and in-frame only. The sample carries some 170,000 clones, around nine tenths recorded once. Germline CDR1 reads SGHVS; CDR2 reads FNYEAQ. J was trimmed by 13 bases and V by 5 bases; bases with no gene match: 17. The CDR3 runs to 14 residues. About this clone: Its cognate antigen is unknown.

Material: PBMCs. This receptor was obtained from a woman aged 25 to 39 in good health and CMV-seronegative. The chain uses TRBV7-6 and TRBJ2-7, with 7 positions matching TRBD1. The CDR3 bases are TGTGCCAGCAGCATCCCAAACAGGGGTTCCCGACTTTACTTC. Amino acid sequence: CASSIPNRGSRLYF.